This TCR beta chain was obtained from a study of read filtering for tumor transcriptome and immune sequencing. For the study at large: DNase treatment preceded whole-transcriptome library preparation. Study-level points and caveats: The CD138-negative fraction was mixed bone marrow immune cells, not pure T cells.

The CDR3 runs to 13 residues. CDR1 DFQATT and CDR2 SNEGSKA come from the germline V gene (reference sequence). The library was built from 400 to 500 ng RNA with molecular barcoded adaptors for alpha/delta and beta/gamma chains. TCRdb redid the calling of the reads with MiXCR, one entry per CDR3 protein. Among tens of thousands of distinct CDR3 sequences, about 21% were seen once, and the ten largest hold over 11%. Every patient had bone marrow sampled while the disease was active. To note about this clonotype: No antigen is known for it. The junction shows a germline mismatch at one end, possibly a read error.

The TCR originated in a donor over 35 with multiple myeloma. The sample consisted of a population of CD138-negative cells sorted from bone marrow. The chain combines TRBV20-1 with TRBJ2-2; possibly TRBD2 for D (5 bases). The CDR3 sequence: CSASISPAGELLF. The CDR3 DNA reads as TGCAGTGCTAGCATAAGTCCGGCCGGGGAGCTGCTTTTT.